The 3 T cell receptor beta chains reported below all come from one sample, sequenced in a study of blood T cell repertoires in COVID-19. Assay used: immunoSEQ multiplex PCR; TCRdb lists only in-frame clones, some missing. The data hold 350,000 to 450,000 clones, with around 87% observed a single time. Sequenced: PBMCs or T cells enriched from blood (not recorded which). Receptors originate from a middle-aged man in a cohort exposed to, infected with or recovered from COVID-19 (not recorded which).

J is TRBJ1-2 and V is TRBV18; D is undetermined. From germline, CDR1 is KGHSH and CDR2 LQKENI. The CDR3 runs 13 residues. Trimming shortened V by 3 bases and J by 4 bases, and 9 bases separated the two germline ends. The CDR3 nucleotides are TGTGCCAGCTCACCCGACGGGAGCTATGGCTACACCTTC. Translation: CASSPDGSYGYTF.

The V gene is TRBV6-5, the J gene TRBJ2-1; 7 bases agree with TRBD1. The CDR3 has 13 amino acids. V was clipped by 6 bases and J by 7 bases; unmatched bases: 6. Looked up from germline, CDR1 is MNHEY and CDR2 is SVGAGI. As DNA, the CDR3 is TGTGCCAGCAGGGTGACAGGGCGGAATGAGCAGTTCTTC. It translates to CASRVTGRNEQFF.

The chain couples TRBV7-2 to TRBJ1-2, with 7 bases aligning to TRBD1. V shed 1 base and J 6 bases; nucleotides not matched to a gene: 2. This CDR3 is 13 amino acids long. Germline V CDR1 and CDR2: SGHTA, FQGNSA. The CDR3 nucleotides read TGTGCCAGCAGCTTAGAACAGGGGCATGGCTACACCTTC. Its translation: CASSLEQGHGYTF.